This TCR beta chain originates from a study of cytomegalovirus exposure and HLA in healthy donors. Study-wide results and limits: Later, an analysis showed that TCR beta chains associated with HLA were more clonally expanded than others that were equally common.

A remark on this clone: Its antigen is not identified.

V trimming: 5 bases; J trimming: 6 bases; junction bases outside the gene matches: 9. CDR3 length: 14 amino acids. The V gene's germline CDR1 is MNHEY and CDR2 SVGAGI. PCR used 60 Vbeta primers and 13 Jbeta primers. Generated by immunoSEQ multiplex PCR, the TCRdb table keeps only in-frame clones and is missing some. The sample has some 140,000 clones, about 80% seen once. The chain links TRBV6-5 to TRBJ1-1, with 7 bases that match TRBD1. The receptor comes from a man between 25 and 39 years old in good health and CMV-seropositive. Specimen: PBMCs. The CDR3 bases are TGTGCCAGCAGTGGGGGACAGCTCTATGCTGAAGCTTTCTTT. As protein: CASSGGQLYAEAFF.